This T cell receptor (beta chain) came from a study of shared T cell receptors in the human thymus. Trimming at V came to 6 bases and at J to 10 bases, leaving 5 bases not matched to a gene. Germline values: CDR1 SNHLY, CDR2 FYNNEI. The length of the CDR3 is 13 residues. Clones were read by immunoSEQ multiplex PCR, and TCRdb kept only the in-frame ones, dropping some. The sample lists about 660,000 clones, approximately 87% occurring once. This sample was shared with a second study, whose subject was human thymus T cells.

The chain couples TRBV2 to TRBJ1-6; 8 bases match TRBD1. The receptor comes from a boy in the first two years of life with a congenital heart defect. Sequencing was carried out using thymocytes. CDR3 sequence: CASRNRGASPLHF. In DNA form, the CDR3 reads TGTGCCAGCAGGAACAGGGGGGCATCACCCCTCCACTTT.